This TCR beta chain was sequenced for a study of T-cell memory formation after mild COVID-19. Looking at the study overall: Most TCR clusters belonged to a single donor. Overall study findings and caveats: CD4/CD8 balance held among clones contracting day 15 to 85, and later expanders leaned CD4+.

This clonotype has more than one count but fewer than ten. Its matching antigen is unknown. UMIs and sample barcodes were carried by the TCR alpha and TCR beta cDNA libraries that 5'RACE produced using constant-segment primers. Using its own MiXCR run on the 5' RACE reads, TCRdb lists one record per CDR3 protein. The sample gives 90,000 to 120,000 distinct CDR3 sequences, 11% of which show up once; more than 35% is in the top ten. Germline V gives CDR1 SGHVS, CDR2 FNYEAQ. The V gene end was trimmed by 3 bases and the J gene end by 3 bases; junction bases not matched to a gene: 19. The CDR3 runs 21 residues.

This TCR came from a man younger than 30 who had mild COVID-19 (a few samples of this study predate the infection). Cell type and time point are not known. Sample: PBMCs or a T cell subset sorted from them (not recorded which). This chain connects TRBV7-6 to TRBJ2-2; 10 positions match TRBD1. The CDR3 nucleotides read TGTGCCAGCAGCTTTCTAGCTCCGGGACAGGGGCAATCAAGTTACACCGGGGAGCTGTTTTTT. Protein: CASSFLAPGQGQSSYTGELFF.